The 16 T cell receptor beta chains listed next were all sequenced from one sample in a study of CD8 T cells in ankylosing spondylitis. Their specific antigens are unknown. General observations from the study: What seemed typical of ankylosing spondylitis blood was a TCR beta motif built from several highly homologous variants.

One entry per CDR3 protein results from TCRdb running MiXCR on the 5' RACE reads. There are fewer than 500,000 distinct CDR3 sequences in the sample; about 24% occur only once, and roughly 0.8% lies in the top ten. Sequences were obtained from blood, either unsorted or a sorted T cell fraction (not recorded which). All receptors come from a male donor with ankylosing spondylitis.

This rearrangement joins TRBV20-1 to TRBJ1-2, with D possibly being TRBD1 (5 bases). V was clipped by 6 bases and J by 3 bases, with 11 bases between them. The germline V gene encodes CDR1 DFQATT and CDR2 SNEGSKA (reference sequence). The CDR3 is 12 residues long. The CDR3 loop reads CSAPQGDYGYTF. As DNA, the CDR3 is TGCAGTGCCCCCCAGGGCGACTATGGCTACACCTTC.

The chain is built from TRBV18 and TRBJ2-7; D not resolved. V gave up 3 bases and J gave up 5 bases, with 8 bases separating them. CDR1 is KGHSH and CDR2 is LQKENI in the germline V gene. CDR3 size: 12 residues. The CDR3 loop reads CASSPRSHEQYF. In DNA form, the CDR3 reads TGTGCCAGCTCACCCAGGTCCCACGAGCAGTACTTC.

This rearrangement joins TRBV7-9 to TRBJ1-1, with 11 bases fitting TRBD1. The V gene end was trimmed by 5 bases and the J gene end by 6 bases; junction bases not matched to a gene: 8. The V gene's germline CDR1 is SEHNR and CDR2 FQNEAQ (reference sequence). The CDR3 sequence is 15 residues long. CDR3 loop: CASSPQDRGRPEAFF. DNA of the CDR3: TGTGCCAGCAGCCCCCAGGACAGGGGGCGGCCTGAAGCTTTCTTT.

In this sample, this clonotype turned up a few times. The J gene is TRBJ2-1, the V gene TRBV9; maybe TRBD2 (5 bases). This CDR3 region has 14 residues. CDR1 SGDLS and CDR2 YYNGEE come from the germline V gene. V lost 0 bases to trimming and J lost 8 bases, with 12 bases between them. The CDR3 DNA sequence: TGTGCCAGCAGCGTAGACGGAGGTGGCGATGAGCAGTTCTTC. The encoded protein is CASSVDGGGDEQFF.

Only a few counts were recorded for this clonotype. The J gene is TRBJ1-1, the V gene TRBV12-3 or TRBV12-4; D is undetermined. Trimming removed 1 base from V and 2 bases from J, with 8 bases in between. CDR3 size: 14 residues. CDR3: CASSLGWGNTEAFF. CDR3 DNA: TGTGCCAGCAGTTTAGGTTGGGGAAACACTGAAGCTTTCTTT.

This rearrangement joins TRBV30 to TRBJ2-5; the D is unclear. Germline V gene sequence: CDR1 GTSNPN, CDR2 SVGIG (reference sequence). The V gene lost 8 bases and the J gene lost 2 bases, with 15 bases spanning the gap. This CDR3 comprises 13 residues. The CDR3 here is CARTTGNQETQYF. In nucleotides, the CDR3 is TGTGCCCGTACGACTGGAAATCAAGAGACCCAGTACTTC.

This clonotype came up a few times. The rearrangement links TRBV6-1 to TRBJ2-1; the D call may be TRBD1 or TRBD2 (6 bases each). Germline V CDR1 and CDR2: MNHNS, SASEGT. Trimming shortened V by 0 bases and J by 2 bases, and 14 bases separated the two germline ends. There are 17 residues in the CDR3. The CDR3 DNA is TGTGCCAGCAGTGAAGCGTCGGCAGGGGAGGCCTACAATGAGCAGTTCTTC. It specifies CASSEASAGEAYNEQFF.

This clonotype came up a few times. CDR3: CASRFEGTQYF. In DNA, the CDR3 is TGTGCCAGCAGATTCGAAGGGACCCAGTACTTC. This chain links TRBV7-2 with TRBJ2-5, with no clear D. The germline gives CDR1 SGHTA, CDR2 FQGNSA. There are 11 residues in the CDR3. Trimming removed 6 bases from V and 7 bases from J, with 9 bases in between.

This clonotype was counted a few times. The rearrangement joins TRBV29-1 to TRBJ1-2; D gene uncertain. Per germline, CDR1 SQVTM and CDR2 ANQGSEA. The CDR3 has 13 amino acids. V was shortened by 4 bases and J by 3 bases, with 12 bases between the two germline ends. The CDR3 loop is CSVVSPVDYGYTF. The CDR3 DNA reads TGCAGCGTTGTCTCCCCCGTGGACTATGGCTACACCTTC.

The genes are TRBV20-1 and TRBJ1-2, with D maybe TRBD1 (5 bases). This CDR3 contains 16 residues. The V gene lost 3 bases and the J gene lost 5 bases, with 22 bases spanning the gap. The germline gives CDR1 DFQATT, CDR2 SNEGSKA (reference sequence). In DNA form, the CDR3 reads TGCAGTGCTAGCCCTAACACAGGATCTCGGGTGTATGGCTACACCTTC. Translation gives CSASPNTGSRVYGYTF.

This clonotype has just a few counts. The chain has TRBV15 and TRBJ2-1, with 15 bases identical to TRBD2. The CDR3 length is 15 residues. After removal of 1 base from V and 9 bases from J, the junction contained 1 base not matched to a gene. Germline-derived CDR1 and CDR2 are LNHNV and YYDKDF (reference sequence). The CDR3: CATSRGGLAGGEQFF. The CDR3 region has the DNA TGTGCCACCAGCAGAGGGGGACTAGCGGGAGGTGAGCAGTTCTTC.

This rearrangement joins TRBV18 to TRBJ2-7; D is undetermined. The length of the CDR3 is 13 residues. The germline gives CDR1 KGHSH, CDR2 LQKENI. The germline V and J ends were trimmed by 6 bases and 0 bases, with 9 bases remaining between them. The CDR3 nucleotides are TGTGCCAGCTCCTCGACCAGCTCCTACGAGCAGTACGTC. As protein: CASSSTSSYEQYV.

This chain links TRBV10-3 with TRBJ1-3; TRBD1 aligns across 7 bases. This CDR3 contains 15 residues. Trimming removed 4 bases from V and 0 bases from J; junction bases left unmatched: 3. Per germline, CDR1 ENHRY and CDR2 SYGVKD. Here the CDR3 DNA reads TGTGCCATCAGTGGGGGACAGAGCTCTGGAAACACCATATATTTT. It is translated as CAISGGQSSGNTIYF.

The rearrangement uses TRBV12-3 or TRBV12-4 and TRBJ1-5; possible D gene TRBD1, 5 bases. V lost 2 bases and J 3 bases, leaving 11 bases between the germline ends. The CDR3 spans 15 residues. CDR3 sequence: CASSLRGVVNQPQHF. The CDR3 nucleotides read TGTGCCAGCAGTTTAAGAGGGGTGGTCAATCAGCCCCAGCATTTT.

The chain joins TRBV20-1 to TRBJ1-5, with D maybe TRBD1 (5 bases). The CDR3 is 13 residues long. Trimming took off 4 bases at V and 7 bases at J, with 14 bases between the two ends. Germline V gene data show CDR1 as DFQATT and CDR2 as SNEGSKA (reference sequence). CDR3 DNA sequence: TGCAGTGCTAATTCTCTGGGGCAGCAGCCCCAGCATTTT. Protein: CSANSLGQQPQHF.

This chain links TRBV19 with TRBJ2-7; TRBD1 matches 8 bases. The ends lost 9 bases at V and 0 bases at J; junction bases unmatched: 7. The CDR3 spans 14 residues. The germline V gene has CDR1 LNHDA and CDR2 SQIVND (reference sequence). Written as DNA, the CDR3 is TGTGCCAGCAATGACAGGGGTCACTCCTACGAGCAGTACTTC. Its translation: CASNDRGHSYEQYF.